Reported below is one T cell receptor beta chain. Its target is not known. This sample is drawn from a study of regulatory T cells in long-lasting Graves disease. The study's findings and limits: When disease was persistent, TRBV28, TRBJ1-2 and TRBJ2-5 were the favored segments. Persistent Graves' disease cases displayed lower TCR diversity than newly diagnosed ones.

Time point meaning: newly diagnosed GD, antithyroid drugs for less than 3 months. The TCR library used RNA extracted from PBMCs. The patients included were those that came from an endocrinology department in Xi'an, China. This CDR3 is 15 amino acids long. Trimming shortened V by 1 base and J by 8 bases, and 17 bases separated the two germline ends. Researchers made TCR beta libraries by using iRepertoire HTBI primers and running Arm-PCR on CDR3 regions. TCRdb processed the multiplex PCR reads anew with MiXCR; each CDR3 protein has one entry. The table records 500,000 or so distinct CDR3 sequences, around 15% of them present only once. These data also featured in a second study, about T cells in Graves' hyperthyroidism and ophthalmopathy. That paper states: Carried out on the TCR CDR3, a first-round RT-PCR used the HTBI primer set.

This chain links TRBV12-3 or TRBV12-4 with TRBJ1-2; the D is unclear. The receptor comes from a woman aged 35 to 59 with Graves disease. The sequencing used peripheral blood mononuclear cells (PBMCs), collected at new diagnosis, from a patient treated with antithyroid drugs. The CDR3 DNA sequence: TGTGCCAGCAGTTTAGTTCCAGCAGGAGGTTGGGGCTACACCTTC. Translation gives CASSLVPAGGWGYTF.